This paragraph reports one TCR beta chain. No cognate antigen has been identified for it. No clone much larger than this one lies a single base away; base qualities are absent. Trimming at the junction amounts to 0 bases on V and 4 bases on J, and the germline ends lie 7 bases apart. From its cysteine to its phenylalanine, the CDR3 spans 14 amino acids. The CDR3 DNA has 42 bases and is translated from base 1. Based on the germline V gene, the CDR1 and CDR2 sequences are SGHVS and FQNEAQ. The sample belongs to a study of T cell changes during pregnancy in multiple sclerosis (dated by TCRdb to between 2018 and 2020). With regard to the full study: Changes in the T cell repertoire over the course of pregnancy were examined in this study in women with multiple sclerosis.

The method was the immunoSEQ multiplex PCR assay. TCRdb holds this immuneACCESS table with in-frame rearrangements only. Some clones are missing; in checked studies, unresolved V genes explain under half, and the rest has no known cause. This sample gives approximately 31,000 clones in total; just over 90% of them show up just once. The ten largest clonotypes hold roughly 0.4% of the sample. Here the sequenced sample was CD4+ T cells from peripheral blood mononuclear cells, taken in the second trimester of pregnancy. The chain is encoded by TRBV7-8 joined to TRBJ1-5, and the D gene may be TRBD1, 5 bases matching. This clonotype was obtained from a female donor with multiple sclerosis, enrolled in a pregnancy study. This receptor carries the CDR3 CASSLAQGNQPQHF. The sequenced DNA is TGTGCCAGCAGCTTAGCTCAGGGTAATCAGCCCCAGCATTTT.